The sequence of this TCR beta chain was determined in a study of cytomegalovirus exposure and HLA in healthy donors. To note about this clone: Its target is not known.

Assay used: immunoSEQ multiplex PCR; TCRdb lists only in-frame clones, some missing. The sample includes about 120,000 clones, roughly nine tenths of them seen just once. Study-wide points: Reports credit the classifier with highly specific, highly sensitive diagnosis of cytomegalovirus status. Most sequenced TCRs were rare (though some public TCRs occurred in many donors). In vitro, three CMV-associated chains proved specific for CMV antigens.

This CDR3 spans 15 amino acids. The germline V gene encodes CDR1 KGHSH and CDR2 LQKENI. Trimming took off 3 bases at V and 2 bases at J, with 11 bases between the two ends. The sequencing input was PBMCs. This sequence originates from a woman aged 18 to 35 in good health and CMV-seronegative. The J gene is TRBJ2-1, the V gene TRBV18; D is unclear. The CDR3 here is CASSPGLVAYNEQFF. Here the CDR3 DNA reads TGTGCCAGCTCACCTGGCCTAGTAGCCTACAATGAGCAGTTCTTC.